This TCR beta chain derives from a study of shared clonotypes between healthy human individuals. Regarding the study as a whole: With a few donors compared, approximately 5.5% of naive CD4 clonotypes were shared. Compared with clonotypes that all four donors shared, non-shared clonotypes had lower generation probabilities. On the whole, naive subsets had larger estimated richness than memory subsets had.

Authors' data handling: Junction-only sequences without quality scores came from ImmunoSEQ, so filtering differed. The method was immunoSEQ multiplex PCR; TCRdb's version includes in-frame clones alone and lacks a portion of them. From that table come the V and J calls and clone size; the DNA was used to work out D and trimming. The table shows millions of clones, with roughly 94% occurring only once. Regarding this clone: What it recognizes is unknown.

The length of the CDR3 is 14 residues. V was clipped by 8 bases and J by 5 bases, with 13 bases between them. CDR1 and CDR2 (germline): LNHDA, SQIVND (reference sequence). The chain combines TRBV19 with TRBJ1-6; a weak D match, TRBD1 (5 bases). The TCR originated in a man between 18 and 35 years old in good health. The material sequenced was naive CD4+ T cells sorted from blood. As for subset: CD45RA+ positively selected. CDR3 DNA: TGTGCCAGTGGGCCGGCAGGGAATAATTCACCCCTCCACTTT. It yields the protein CASGPAGNNSPLHF.